Listed below are T cell receptor beta chains from one sample, sequenced in a study of CD8+ T cells in alopecia areata. Repertoires were generated with immunoSEQ multiplex PCR, while TCRdb's copy carries only in-frame clones and drops some. The sample lists 150,000 to 200,000 clones; around 60% were seen once. The source was CD4+ T cells sorted from blood, collected at week 0. These receptors all stem from a human donor with alopecia areata. The CDR3 runs from the conserved cysteine through the conserved F or W. The D gene is left open where the match is weak. Some rows have no size entry. The others give once, few or many, or a class for an expanded clone.

>.|few|TRBJ2-7|TRBV19
CASSKFARGPYEQYF
TGTGCCAGTAGTAAGTTTGCGAGGGGCCCCTACGAGCAGTACTTC
>.|.|TRBJ2-3|TRBV29-1
CSVRAPLTDTQYF
TGCAGCGTGAGAGCCCCCTTGACAGATACGCAGTATTTT
>.|.|TRBJ1-1|TRBV5-1
CASSFGGLNTEAFF
TGCGCCAGCAGCTTCGGCGGACTGAACACTGAAGCTTTCTTT
>.|.|TRBJ2-3|TRBV5-1
CASSRPADTQYF
TGCGCCAGCAGCAGGCCCGCAGATACGCAGTATTTT
>.|.|TRBJ2-7|TRBV7-9
CASSFRTGLDEQYF
TGTGCCAGCAGCTTCCGGACGGGCCTCGACGAGCAGTACTTC
>TRBD2|few|TRBJ2-5|TRBV5-6
CASSLNRGGTETQYF
TGTGCCAGCAGCTTGAATCGGGGGGGCACAGAGACCCAGTACTTC
>TRBD1|.|TRBJ1-5|TRBV4-1
CASSQDRVGQPQHF
TGCGCCAGCAGCCAGGACAGGGTGGGACAGCCCCAGCATTTT
>.|.|TRBJ1-1|TRBV5-6
CASSLAMTEAFF
TGTGCCAGCAGCTTGGCTATGACTGAAGCTTTCTTT
>.|.|TRBJ2-5|TRBV6-6
CASSYEIQETQYF
TGTGCCAGCAGTTACGAGATTCAAGAGACCCAGTACTTC
>.|once|TRBJ2-5|TRBV6-1
CASSVTATAQETQYF
TGTGCCAGCAGTGTCACTGCGACCGCTCAAGAGACCCAGTACTTC
>TRBD1|.|TRBJ1-2|TRBV5-1
CASSFGDRDDYGYTF
TGCGCCAGCAGCTTTGGGGACAGGGATGACTATGGCTACACCTTC
>.|.|TRBJ2-7|TRBV5-1
CASSSDGYEQYF
TGCGCCAGCAGTTCGGACGGCTACGAGCAGTACTTC
>.|.|TRBJ2-2|TRBV2
CASKKRGLESGELFF
TGTGCCAGCAAAAAAAGGGGGTTGGAGTCCGGGGAGCTGTTTTTT
>.|.|TRBJ2-5|TRBV29-1
CSVGWTLETQYF
TGCAGCGTGGGATGGACTTTGGAGACCCAGTACTTC
>TRBD1|.|TRBJ1-2|TRBV9
CASSGQQGAKARGYTF
TGTGCCAGCAGCGGACAGCAGGGGGCTAAGGCTCGGGGCTACACCTTC
>TRBD2|few|TRBJ2-3|TRBV5-1
CASFRLAATDTQYF
TGCGCCAGCTTCCGACTAGCGGCCACAGATACGCAGTATTTT
>.|once|TRBJ1-2|TRBV11-2
CASSPTAGTSSYGYTF
TGTGCCAGCAGCCCTACCGCAGGGACCTCATCTTATGGCTACACCTTC
>TRBD1|.|TRBJ1-2|TRBV9
CASSTHRGRDYGYTF
TGTGCCAGCAGCACTCACAGGGGAAGAGACTATGGCTACACCTTC
>TRBD2|.|TRBJ2-5|TRBV5-1
CASREGLAGSYYQETQYF
TGCGCCAGCAGGGAGGGACTAGCGGGGAGCTACTACCAAGAGACCCAGTACTTC
>TRBD1|few|TRBJ2-3|TRBV29-1
CSVAPGQGDTQYF
TGCAGCGTGGCTCCGGGACAGGGCGATACGCAGTATTTT
>.|few|TRBJ2-6|TRBV7-2
CASQRGEGGANVLTF
TGTGCCAGCCAGAGGGGGGAAGGTGGGGCCAACGTCCTGACTTTC
>.|.|TRBJ1-1|TRBV30
CAWTTPGESEAFF
TGTGCCTGGACCACCCCAGGGGAATCTGAAGCTTTCTTT
>.|.|TRBJ2-5|TRBV5-6
CASSLAGVETQYF
TGTGCCAGCAGCTTGGCAGGGGTGGAGACCCAGTACTTC
>TRBD1|.|TRBJ2-7|TRBV5-1
CASSPGFWWDRSHEQYF
TGCGCCAGCAGCCCGGGGTTTTGGTGGGACAGGAGCCACGAGCAGTACTTC
>.|.|TRBJ1-6|TRBV10-3
CAISRQDGNSPLHF
TGTGCCATCAGCAGGCAGGATGGAAATTCACCCCTCCACTTT
>.|few|TRBJ1-3|TRBV15
CATSRDKRTEPGNTIYF
TGTGCCACCAGCAGAGATAAAAGGACAGAGCCTGGAAACACCATATATTTT
>TRBD2|.|TRBJ2-7|TRBV5-1
CASSSSLAGDFYEQYF
TGCGCCAGCAGCTCCTCCCTAGCGGGGGACTTCTACGAGCAGTACTTC
>TRBD1|.|TRBJ2-5|TRBV5-6
CASRRTGTLAETQYF
TGTGCCAGCAGACGGACAGGGACCCTGGCGGAGACCCAGTACTTC
>.|few|TRBJ2-5|TRBV7-2
CASSSWETQYF
TGTGCCAGCAGCTCCTGGGAGACCCAGTACTTC